This T cell receptor beta chain was sequenced for a study of blood T cell repertoires in COVID-19 (dated by TCRdb to 2019 to 2021). A note on the overall study: Collaborator samples came from the United States, Italy and Spain and covered acute and convalescent phases of COVID-19. The prospective study material was composed of cDNA or gDNA derived from T cells, B-cell-depleted T cells, or PBMCs. Deeply sampled blood TCRbeta repertoires from subjects exposed to, actively infected with, or recovered from COVID-19 were included in the dataset. The repertoires were made available in a free public database intended to serve as a resource for research on the immune response to SARS-CoV-2. The samples were drawn from two sources: the first 160 participants of the ongoing ImmuneRACE study, and 1,000 to 1,500 subjects contributed by 6 global collaborators. Nearly every sample came with metadata listing a de-identified subject ID, COVID-19 status, age in years and sex. HLA class I and class II types, where available, came from metadata supplied by the sample provider rather than from assay-based typing.

The immunoSEQ Assay, a bias-controlled multiplex PCR, was used to amplify TCRbeta CDR3 regions from genomic DNA. Per the source publication's procedure: Nucleated cell counts per sample were estimated from amplification of reference gene primers within the assay. To quantify the absolute abundance of each unique TCRbeta CDR3 rearrangement, sequence reads were collapsed and filtered. For each sample, productive Simpson clonality was calculated as the square root of Simpson's diversity index across productive rearrangements. Drawn from immuneACCESS, this table holds only the in-frame rearrangements with V and J called that TCRdb kept. Clones are partly lost; checked studies trace under half to an unresolved V gene and leave the rest unexplained. V and J calls and clone size follow that table, whereas D and trimming were derived from the DNA. Across this sample there are hundreds of thousands of clones, with more than 85% seen only once. Approximately 2.9% of the sample is taken by the ten largest.

On the study overall, not on this receptor specifically: Clinical and demographic metadata were provided uncurated, with the amount varying by source and participant.

Remarks on this clone: It has no known antigen specificity. No much larger clone is present one base from it, and per-base qualities are unavailable.

CDR3 length: 14 amino acids, cysteine to phenylalanine. Only the CDR3 DNA stays, 42 bases, in frame from base 1. The germline ends are 17 bases apart after V is trimmed by 7 bases and J by 8 bases. Based on the germline V gene (reference sequence), the CDR1 and CDR2 sequences are MNHEY and SMNVEV. The collaborating institutions used their own protocols to collect whole blood in K2EDTA tubes. For TCRbeta analysis, collaborators shipped samples as frozen whole blood, isolated PBMCs, or DNA extracted from either of those sample types. The sequence came from a human donor in a cohort sampled during active COVID-19. The sample comprised peripheral blood. Recombination connected TRBV27 to TRBJ1-4, with the D gene not clear enough to name. The encoded CDR3 is CASTPLSGGEKLFF. In nucleotide form, the sequence is TGTGCCAGCACCCCCTTAAGCGGAGGGGAAAAACTGTTTTTT.